The 4 T cell receptor beta chains presented below share a single source sample, sequenced in a study of cytomegalovirus exposure and HLA in healthy donors. Primers included in the PCR were 60 Vbeta and 13 Jbeta primers. Profiled with immunoSEQ multiplex PCR; TCRdb holds only in-frame clones, not every one. The sample lists more than 85,000 clones; about 80% were seen once. Sequencing was done on a sample of PBMCs. The receptor source for this set is a man aged 30-40 years in good health and CMV-seronegative.

The V call is TRBV5-4, the J call TRBJ2-5; TRBD1 matches at 8 bases. Germline V gene lookup returns CDR1 SGHNT and CDR2 YYREEE (reference sequence). The CDR3 is made up of 14 amino acids. The junction had 4 bases not matched to a gene; V was cut back by 1 base and J by 5 bases. The CDR3 spells CASSLQGARETQYF. In DNA form, the CDR3 reads TGTGCCAGCAGCTTGCAGGGGGCCAGGGAGACCCAGTACTTC. Full variable domain (rest looked up from reference TRBV5-4 and TRBJ2-5): ETGVTQSPTHLIKTRGQQVTLRCSSQSGHNTVSWYQQALGQGPQFIFQYYREEENGRGNFPPRFSGLQFPNYSSELNVNALELDDSALYLCASSLQGARETQYFGPGTRLLVL.

The V gene is TRBV7-2, the J gene TRBJ2-7; D is unclear. The V gene's germline CDR1 is SGHTA and CDR2 FQGNSA. This CDR3 has 12 amino acids. V lost 4 bases and J 0 bases, leaving 4 bases between the germline ends. The DNA for the CDR3 is TGTGCCAGCAGCTCTAACTCCTACGAGCAGTACTTC. It specifies CASSSNSYEQYF.

V is TRBV7-2 and J is TRBJ1-1; TRBD1 matches 9 bases. This CDR3 has 13 amino acids. Trimming cost V 9 bases and J 4 bases; bases outside gene matches: 6. Germline loops: CDR1 SGHTA, CDR2 FQGNSA. The DNA for the CDR3 is TGTGCCAGTGCCCCGACAGGGGGCACTGAAGCTTTCTTT. Its protein product is CASAPTGGTEAFF. The full variable domain, in which reference TRBV7-2 and TRBJ1-1 provide the parts outside the CDR3, is GAGVSQSPSNKVTEKGKDVELRCDPISGHTALYWYRQSLGQGLEFLIYFQGNSAPDKSGLPSDRFSAERTGGSVSTLTIQRTQQEDSAVYLCASAPTGGTEAFFGQGTRLTVV.

The V gene is TRBV5-1, the J gene TRBJ1-1; D is ambiguous. The ends were cut back, 0 bases at V and 6 bases at J, with 9 bases in the middle. Germline V gene sequence: CDR1 SGHRS, CDR2 YFSETQ. The CDR3 is 13 residues long. CDR3 sequence reads: CASSLEWGAEAFF. The CDR3 DNA reads as TGCGCCAGCAGCTTGGAATGGGGAGCTGAAGCTTTCTTT.